This T cell receptor beta chain appears in the sequencing data of a study of shared clonotypes between healthy human individuals. There are 13 residues in the CDR3. Germline V gene sequence: CDR1 KGHSH, CDR2 LQKENI. Assay used: immunoSEQ multiplex PCR; TCRdb lists only in-frame clones, some missing. The profile shows about 530,000 clones, about 75% of them singletons. This clone was counted only a few times. V and J are TRBV18 and TRBJ2-5; D might be TRBD1 (5 bases). The closer fit of TRBJ2-7 to the DNA end suggests the J call may be wrong. What was sequenced was PBMCs. This receptor was obtained from a woman aged 40 to 55 in good health. Some clones in this sample may be carry-over from other donors' samples. Here the CDR3 reads CASSPNTGYEQYF. In DNA form, the CDR3 reads TGTGCCAGCTCACCAAACACAGGCTACGAGCAGTACTTC.